This T cell receptor beta chain stems from a study of blood T cell repertoires in COVID-19. Across the whole study: Sites across the United States, Italy and Spain contributed samples from acute and convalescent COVID-19.

Using immunoSEQ multiplex PCR, the repertoire was profiled, and TCRdb retains in-frame clones only, with some absent. Of fewer than 250,000 clones detected, under 90% appear once; the ten largest clones hold approximately 20%. This clone was observed once. The germline V and J ends were trimmed by 8 bases and 5 bases, with 12 bases remaining between them. The CDR3 sequence is 12 residues long. Per the germline V gene, CDR1 is MDHEN and CDR2 is SYDVKM. V gene TRBV28 combines with J gene TRBJ1-2; D uncertain. Sequencing input: peripheral blood. This TCR derives from a man aged 25 to 45 with active or convalescent COVID-19. This CDR3 is CASASGGYGYTF. In DNA, the CDR3 is TGTGCCAGCGCGTCTGGTGGTTATGGCTACACCTTC.